One sample yielded the 29 T cell receptor beta chains listed below, sequenced in a study of T cells in Graves' hyperthyroidism and ophthalmopathy (dated by TCRdb to about 2019). The method was multiplex PCR. Reads for this sample came from an Illumina HiSeq 2000. Amplification of TCR beta CDR3 regions was carried out from RNA transcripts. The first round of RT-PCR for the TCR CDR3 was performed with the HTBI primer set and the Qiagen OneStep RT-PCR kit. Through fastp at Q25 and MiXCR, TCRdb rebuilt clones from the public reads, retaining in-frame beta chains. A single entry per CDR3 protein holds the most common genes and DNA from its merged rows. This sample comprises around 720,000 distinct CDR3 sequences, approximately 36% of them detected only once. In total, the top ten clones hold around 30% of the sample. Input material: blood. The receptors here all came from a woman aged 40 to 50 with Graves' hyperthyroidism.

This clonotype was seen ten or more times. V usage is TRBV29-1 and J usage is TRBJ2-7; the match to TRBD1 covers 10 bases. The V segment lost 7 bases and the J segment 5 bases; nucleotides outside the gene matches: 5. The CDR3 runs 12 residues. The germline CDR1 and CDR2 sequences are SQVTM and ANQGSEA. The CDR3 protein is CSAGTGENEQYF. CDR3 bases: TGCAGCGCCGGGACAGGGGAAAACGAGCAGTACTTC.

This clonotype was counted at least ten times. This chain joins TRBV11-2 and TRBJ2-7; D gene unclear. Germline V gene sequence: CDR1 SGHAT, CDR2 FQNNGV. CDR3 length: 14 amino acids. Trimming cost V 5 bases and J 3 bases, with 14 bases left between them. The DNA of the CDR3 is TGTGCCAGCAGCCTGGAAGGGCTCAGCTACGAGCAGTACTTC. It yields the protein CASSLEGLSYEQYF.

This clonotype was detected ten times or more. This CDR3 reads CASSLSLATEAFF. The CDR3 bases are TGTGCCAGCAGCTTATCCCTCGCCACTGAAGCTTTCTTT. This chain joins TRBV7-9 and TRBJ1-1; D is ambiguous. This CDR3 contains 13 residues. Trimming removed 2 bases at V and 4 bases at J, with 8 bases between. Germline values: CDR1 SEHNR, CDR2 FQNEAQ (reference sequence).

Regarding this clonotype: A much larger clone lies one base from this, so it may be a read error. This chain connects TRBV10-3 to TRBJ2-7, with D possibly called TRBD1 or TRBD2 (5 bases each). Germline V lookup: CDR1 ENHRY, CDR2 SYGVKD. This CDR3 has 12 residues. CDR3 nucleotides: TGTGCCAACAGTGGGGCGGACTCCAGATTCTACTTC. This gives the protein CANSGADSRFYF.

This CDR3 is CASSGAGLSTGELFF. CDR3 in DNA: TGCGCCAGCAGTGGAGCAGGGTTAAGCACCGGGGAGCTGTTTTTT. The chain employs TRBV10-1 and TRBJ2-2; D is perhaps TRBD1 (5 bases). V dropped 4 bases and J dropped 4 bases, with 13 bases sitting between them. The CDR3 spans 15 residues. Germline-derived CDR1 and CDR2 are WNHNN and SYGVQD (reference sequence).

This chain connects TRBV4-3 to TRBJ2-6; no definite D call. This CDR3 region has 16 residues. The germline gives CDR1 LGHNA, CDR2 YSLEER. V dropped 3 bases and J dropped 1 base, with 10 bases sitting between them. For the CDR3, the DNA is TGCGCCAGCAGCCAGACCAGACCGTCTGGGGCCAACGTCCTGACTTTC. Its protein product is CASSQTRPSGANVLTF.

This chain uses TRBV5-4 with TRBJ1-2; D is unclear. Deletions cut 0 bases from V and 6 bases from J, with 12 bases between. Germline V CDR1 and CDR2: SGHNT, YYREEE (reference sequence). The CDR3 is 14 amino acids. CDR3 region: CASSLGYGIDGYTF. The CDR3 DNA is TGTGCCAGCAGCTTGGGTTATGGCATAGATGGCTACACCTTC.

The chain joins TRBV30 to TRBJ2-5; D possibly uses TRBD1 or TRBD2 (5 bases each). The germline V gene has CDR1 GTSNPN and CDR2 SVGIG (reference sequence). The CDR3 covers 15 residues. Trimming took off 2 bases at V and 3 bases at J, with 16 bases between the two ends. CDR3 DNA sequence: TGTGCCTGGAGTCCATTTTCGGGGACGAAAGAGACCCAGTACTTC. Amino acid sequence: CAWSPFSGTKETQYF.

This clonotype has a count of ten or more. This chain connects TRBV2 to TRBJ1-2; 8 bases agree with TRBD1. V gave up 3 bases and J gave up 8 bases; unmatched junction bases: 8. The germline CDR1 and CDR2 sequences are SNHLY and FYNNEI. The CDR3 contains 14 residues. The CDR3 sequence: CASSETGAQDGYTF. CDR3 sequence (DNA): TGTGCCAGCAGTGAGACAGGGGCGCAGGACGGCTACACCTTC.

This clonotype was seen a few times. V usage is TRBV9 and J usage is TRBJ1-4, with TRBD1 matching 8 bases. Germline V CDR1 and CDR2: SGDLS, YYNGEE. The CDR3 has 14 amino acids. V shed 3 bases, J shed 10 bases, and the junction held 8 bases outside the gene matches. CDR3 protein: CASSDAGGAGKLFF. CDR3 coding DNA: TGTGCCAGCAGCGACGCAGGGGGCGCGGGAAAACTGTTTTTT.

For this clonotype: An end of the junction does not agree with germline; a read error may underlie this. The rearrangement links TRBV7-9 to TRBJ1-3; D call uncertain. Germline V gives CDR1 SEHNR, CDR2 FQNEAQ (reference sequence). The CDR3 contains 15 residues. The CDR3: CASSSARGSGSTIYF. The CDR3 nucleotides are TGTGCCAGCAGCTCGGCACGGGGATCGGGAAGCACCATATATTTT.

This sequence joins TRBV6-5 and TRBJ2-5; D is undetermined. The CDR3 has 13 amino acids. Germline CDR1 is MNHEY and CDR2 is SVGAGI. V was trimmed by 5 bases and J by 0 bases, leaving 7 bases between them. The CDR3 loop reads CASSPRYQETQYF. CDR3 bases: TGTGCCAGCAGTCCCCGGTACCAAGAGACCCAGTACTTC.

The CDR3 spells CASGTGDPSYEQYF. The CDR3 DNA reads TGCGCCAGCGGAACGGGGGATCCTTCCTACGAGCAGTACTTC. This rearrangement joins TRBV10-2 to TRBJ2-7, with D perhaps matching TRBD2 (6 bases). Per germline, CDR1 WSHSY and CDR2 SAAADI. The V end was cut by 8 bases, the J end by 1 base, with 15 bases between. The CDR3 has 14 amino acids.

This clonotype has just one count. V usage is TRBV7-9 and J usage is TRBJ2-7; 7 nucleotides agree with TRBD1. Germline assignment: CDR1 SEHNR and CDR2 FQNEAQ (reference sequence). This CDR3 is 13 amino acids long. V was pared by 6 bases and J by 6 bases, with 8 bases of the junction left unmatched. Here the CDR3 reads CASRLDRAGEQYF. The CDR3 DNA reads as TGTGCCAGCAGACTCGACAGGGCCGGCGAGCAGTACTTC.

This clonotype was detected many times. V gene TRBV7-8 combines with J gene TRBJ2-7, with TRBD2 as a possible D gene (5 bases). V was pared by 2 bases and J by 5 bases, with 7 bases between. The germline gives CDR1 SGHVS, CDR2 FQNEAQ. The CDR3 has 12 residues. CDR3 nucleotide sequence: TGTGCCAGCAGCTTATTCGGGGACGAGCAGTACTTC. Protein sequence: CASSLFGDEQYF.

CDR3: CSAPRPGGANTGELFF. CDR3 coding DNA: TGCAGTGCACCTCGGCCAGGGGGCGCGAACACCGGGGAGCTGTTTTTT. V usage is TRBV20-1 and J usage is TRBJ2-2, with 8 bases that match TRBD1. Germline lookup yields CDR1 DFQATT and CDR2 SNEGSKA (reference sequence). The CDR3 runs 16 residues. V gave up 6 bases and J gave up 0 bases; unmatched junction bases: 9.

This clonotype was detected a few times. V and J are TRBV6-5 and TRBJ2-7; TRBD1 agrees at 10 bases. V shed 2 bases and J 5 bases; nucleotides not matched to a gene: 3. This CDR3 is 14 amino acids long. The V gene's germline CDR1 is MNHEY and CDR2 SVGAGI. CDR3 protein: CASSYGQGGHEQYF. DNA for the CDR3: TGTGCCAGCAGTTACGGACAGGGGGGGCACGAGCAGTACTTC.

This rearrangement joins TRBV19 to TRBJ1-3, with a tentative D call TRBD1 (5 bases). V dropped 6 bases and J dropped 0 bases, with 15 bases sitting between them. CDR1 and CDR2 (germline): LNHDA, SQIVND (reference sequence). There are 16 residues in the CDR3. The CDR3 sequence: CASSTLGTGSGNTIYF. In DNA form, the CDR3 reads TGTGCCAGTAGCACGCTTGGAACAGGCTCTGGAAACACCATATATTTT.

This clonotype has only a few counts. At one end the junction does not follow the germline gene, possibly because of a read error. The genes are TRBV7-2 and TRBJ2-7, with D uncertain. Per the germline V gene, CDR1 is SGHTA and CDR2 is FQGNSA. The CDR3 has 16 amino acids. The chain's CDR3 is CASSRHLTTGSYEQYF. CDR3 DNA sequence: TGCGCCAGCAGCCGACACCTTACGACTGGCTCCTACGAGCAGTACTTC.

This clonotype was seen a few times. This chain uses TRBV6-1 with TRBJ2-5; 10 bases line up with TRBD1. CDR1 and CDR2 from the germline V gene are MNHNS and SASEGT. The V and J ends lost 3 bases and 6 bases, in that order; junction bases with no gene match: 4. The CDR3 totals 14 residues. CDR3 DNA sequence: TGTGCCAGCAGTGAGACAGGGGGCTACCAGACCCAGTACTTC. It yields the protein CASSETGGYQTQYF.

In its sample, this clonotype was seen a few times. The chain joins TRBV5-4 to TRBJ2-7, with a tentative D call TRBD1 (6 bases). V dropped 4 bases and J dropped 1 base, with 12 bases sitting between them. The CDR3 is 14 residues long. The V gene's germline CDR1 is SGHNT and CDR2 YYREEE (reference sequence). The CDR3 region is CASSTRDKSYEQYF. Written as DNA, the CDR3 is TGTGCCAGCAGCACCCGGGACAAATCCTACGAGCAGTACTTC.

Remarks on this clonotype: A much more abundant neighbour one base away suggests this may be a read error. This rearrangement joins TRBV9 to TRBJ2-6; possibly TRBD1 for D (6 bases). This CDR3 comprises 15 residues. CDR1 and CDR2 from the germline V gene are SGDLS and YYNGEE. V lost 1 base, J lost 2 bases, and 7 bases lay in between. CDR3 sequence (DNA): TGTGCCAGCAGCGTAAAGGGGGCTGGGGCCAACGTCCTGACTTTC. This encodes CASSVKGAGANVLTF.

This clonotype appeared many times. The J gene is TRBJ1-2, the V gene TRBV10-3, with 10 positions matching TRBD1. The V and J ends lost 0 bases and 8 bases, in that order; junction bases with no gene match: 9. The germline gives CDR1 ENHRY, CDR2 SYGVKD. The CDR3 consists of 16 residues. CDR3 loop: CAISESTRQGALGYTF. CDR3 in DNA: TGTGCCATCAGTGAGTCGACTCGACAGGGGGCGTTGGGCTACACCTTC.

The V gene is TRBV7-9, the J gene TRBJ1-2; 8 nucleotides agree with TRBD1. The germline V gene has CDR1 SEHNR and CDR2 FQNEAQ (reference sequence). Germline trimming cut 4 bases from V and 2 bases from J; bases unmatched to any gene: 15. The CDR3 has 18 amino acids. CDR3 sequence: CASSSVRDRFDLNYGYTF. As DNA, the CDR3 is TGTGCCAGCAGCTCCGTCCGGGACAGGTTCGATTTAAACTATGGCTACACCTTC.

This clonotype was counted between two and nine times. The V and J genes are TRBV30 and TRBJ1-5; perhaps TRBD1 as D (5 bases). Germline V CDR1 and CDR2: GTSNPN, SVGIG (reference sequence). V lost 6 bases, J lost 6 bases, and 15 bases lay in between. The CDR3 contains 13 residues. CDR3 loop: CACQVRGSQPQHF. The CDR3, as DNA: TGTGCCTGCCAGGTGAGGGGAAGTCAGCCCCAGCATTTT.

Turning to this clonotype: Without the conserved terminal phenylalanine or tryptophan, this CDR3 likely stems from a read error. The DNA is left out, because the CDR3 cannot be placed on it with certainty; the CDR3 is given as TCRdb lists it. The rearrangement joins TRBV20-1 to TRBJ2-5. CDR1 and CDR2 from the germline V gene are DFQATT and SNEGSKA (reference sequence). The CDR3 has 8 residues if both end residues are counted. CDR3 sequence reads: CSARDHRS.

This clonotype was counted between two and nine times. The chain couples TRBV6-5 to TRBJ1-2; D not certain. The CDR3 sequence is 15 residues long. CDR1 MNHEY and CDR2 SVGAGI come from the germline V gene. The ends were cut back, 5 bases at V and 0 bases at J, with 13 bases in the middle. The CDR3 nucleotides read TGTGCCAGCAGTGTGTCGGAGGCTGCTAACTATGGCTACACCTTC. It codes for CASSVSEAANYGYTF.

The chain carries TRBV7-9 and TRBJ1-1; weak D call: TRBD1 (5 bases). Trimming stripped 5 bases from V and 1 base from J, with 20 bases between. Germline CDR1 reads SEHNR; CDR2 reads FQNEAQ (reference sequence). The length of the CDR3 is 17 residues. The CDR3 protein is CASSPPGWWDGNTEAFF. CDR3 in DNA: TGTGCCAGCAGCCCCCCGGGGTGGTGGGACGGGAACACTGAAGCTTTCTTT.

This clonotype was recorded at least ten times. The chain employs TRBV7-9 and TRBJ1-6, with 7 positions matching TRBD1. CDR1 and CDR2 (germline): SEHNR, FQNEAQ (reference sequence). The CDR3 covers 12 residues. Unmatched junction bases numbered 6, after V lost 10 bases and J lost 9 bases. This CDR3 reads CATSTGSSPLHF. The CDR3 DNA sequence: TGTGCCACCTCGACAGGGAGTTCACCCCTCCACTTT.